The 2 T cell receptor beta chains listed next were all sequenced from one sample in a study of glioma-infiltrating T cells. TCR alpha and beta CDR3 regions were amplified from RNA using iRepertoire nested multiplex PCR. In TCRdb, the multiplex PCR reads were re-called with MiXCR into one record per CDR3 protein. The sample lists around 120,000 distinct CDR3 sequences; about 25% were seen once. Source material: glioma tissue, nonneoplastic brain tissue, or PBMCs (not recorded which). These receptor sequences come from a human donor with low-grade glioma or glioblastoma, undergoing nonglioma brain surgery, or in good health (not recorded which).

The chain has TRBV28 and TRBJ2-3; 11 positions match TRBD1. After removal of 5 bases from V and 1 base from J, the junction contained 5 bases not matched to a gene. The CDR3 totals 16 residues. Germline assignment: CDR1 MDHEN and CDR2 SYDVKM. The CDR3 protein is CASSDWGQGGTDTQYF. CDR3 bases: TGTGCCAGCAGTGATTGGGGACAGGGGGGCACAGATACGCAGTATTTT.

This clonotype was observed many times. The rearrangement uses TRBV27 and TRBJ1-2; weak D call: TRBD1 (6 bases). CDR1 and CDR2 from the germline V gene are MNHEY and SMNVEV (reference sequence). Trimming removed 6 bases at V and 2 bases at J, with 10 bases between. This CDR3 is built from 13 residues. In DNA form, the CDR3 reads TGTGCCAGCAGGGACAGTCCGAACTATGGCTACACCTTC. Its translation: CASRDSPNYGYTF.